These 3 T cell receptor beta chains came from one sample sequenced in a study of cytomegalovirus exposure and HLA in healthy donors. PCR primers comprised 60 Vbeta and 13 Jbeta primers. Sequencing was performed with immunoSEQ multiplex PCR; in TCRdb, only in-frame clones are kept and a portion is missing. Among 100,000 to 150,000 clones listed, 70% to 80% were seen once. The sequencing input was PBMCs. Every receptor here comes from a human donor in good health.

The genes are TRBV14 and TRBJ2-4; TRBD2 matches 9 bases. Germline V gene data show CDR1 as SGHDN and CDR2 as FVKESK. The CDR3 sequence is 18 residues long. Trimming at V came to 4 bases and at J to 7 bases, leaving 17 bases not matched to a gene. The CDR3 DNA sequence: TGTGCCAGCAGCCGAAGCTCTAGCGGGGCCCTCGTGGGTAACATTCAGTACTTC. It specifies CASSRSSSGALVGNIQYF.

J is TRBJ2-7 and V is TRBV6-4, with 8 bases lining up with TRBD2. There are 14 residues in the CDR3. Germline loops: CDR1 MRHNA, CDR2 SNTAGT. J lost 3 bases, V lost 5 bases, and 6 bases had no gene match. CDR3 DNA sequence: TGTGCCAGCAGTCGGGTAGCGGGGAACTACGAGCAGTACTTC. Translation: CASSRVAGNYEQYF.

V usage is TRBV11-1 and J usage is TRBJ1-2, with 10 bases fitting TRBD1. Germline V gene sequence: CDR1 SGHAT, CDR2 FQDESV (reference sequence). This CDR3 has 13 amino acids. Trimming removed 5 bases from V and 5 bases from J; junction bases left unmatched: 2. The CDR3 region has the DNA TGTGCCAGCAGCAAGGGACAGGGGTATGGCTACACCTTC. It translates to CASSKGQGYGYTF.